One sample yielded the 11 T cell receptor beta chains listed below, sequenced in a study of T cell therapy after organ transplantation. These receptors' antigens are unknown. TCRdb's copy holds only in-frame clones and misses some; the assay was immunoSEQ multiplex PCR. The data hold approximately 22,000 clones, with about four fifths observed a single time. Time point denoted: 20-29 weeks after completion of therapy. The source was CD8+ T cells from blood, collected after autologous CMV-specific T cell therapy. These receptors were taken from a human patient who had received a solid organ transplant and had CMV disease. The T cells may come from the graft donor.

The rearrangement joins TRBV6-1 to TRBJ2-5; no firm D call. Looked up from germline, CDR1 is MNHNS and CDR2 is SASEGT. This CDR3 is 16 amino acids long. The V gene lost 1 base and the J gene lost 7 bases, with 19 bases spanning the gap. The CDR3 loop is CASSEGWAGPRWTQYF. For the CDR3, the DNA is TGTGCCAGCAGTGAAGGTTGGGCCGGGCCCAGGTGGACCCAGTACTTC.

The rearrangement joins TRBV6-1 to TRBJ2-3; 9 nucleotides align to TRBD1. Germline V gives CDR1 MNHNS, CDR2 SASEGT. J gave up 4 bases and V 1 base, and 0 bases lay outside the gene matches. CDR3 size: 14 residues. DNA of the CDR3: TGTGCCAGCAGTGAAGGGACAGGGGCAGATACGCAGTATTTT. It specifies CASSEGTGADTQYF.

The V call is TRBV13, the J call TRBJ1-2; D call uncertain. The CDR3 has 15 residues. Per the germline V gene, CDR1 is PRHDT and CDR2 is FYEKMQ (reference sequence). V dropped 4 bases and J dropped 4 bases, with 16 bases sitting between them. The CDR3 reads CASSSRGKPSYGYTF. The CDR3 bases are TGTGCCAGCAGCTCCCGCGGAAAACCTAGCTATGGCTACACCTTC.

The chain is built from TRBV5-6 and TRBJ2-7; 9 bases fit TRBD1. The germline V gene encodes CDR1 SGHDT and CDR2 YYEEEE. CDR3 length equals 16 residues. Unmatched junction bases numbered 8, after V lost 0 bases and J lost 4 bases. The CDR3 spells CASSLGGTGSAYEQYF. In DNA form, the CDR3 reads TGTGCCAGCAGCTTGGGGGGGACAGGGTCGGCGTACGAGCAGTACTTC.

The rearrangement joins TRBV19 to TRBJ1-1; TRBD1 is a possible D gene (6 bases). V was shortened by 5 bases and J by 0 bases, with 10 bases between the two germline ends. Germline loops: CDR1 LNHDA, CDR2 SQIVND (reference sequence). This CDR3 is 14 amino acids long. This chain's CDR3 is CASSDGTMNTEAFF. The CDR3, as DNA: TGTGCCAGTAGTGACGGGACAATGAACACTGAAGCTTTCTTT.

The V call is TRBV7-6, the J call TRBJ1-6, with D unresolved. CDR1 is SGHVS and CDR2 is FNYEAQ in the germline V gene. The CDR3 length is 12 residues. V was clipped by 3 bases and J by 8 bases, with 5 bases between them. In nucleotides, the CDR3 is TGTGCCAGCAGCTTTAGGGATTCACCCCTCCACTTT. Its translation: CASSFRDSPLHF.

This clone was picked up a small number of times. The V gene is TRBV6-5, the J gene TRBJ1-4; D remains ambiguous. Deletions cut 2 bases from V and 12 bases from J, with 16 bases between. The CDR3 totals 14 residues. CDR1 is MNHEY, CDR2 SVGAGI, per germline. The CDR3 protein is CASSYKQGPGELFF. In DNA form, the CDR3 reads TGTGCCAGCAGTTACAAGCAAGGGCCGGGTGAACTGTTTTTT.

This clone was observed a few times. The chain employs TRBV6-4 and TRBJ2-3, with TRBD2 matching 7 bases. Germline CDR1 MRHNA, CDR2 SNTAGT. J was trimmed by 4 bases and V by 0 bases; bases with no gene match: 4. The CDR3 totals 15 residues. The CDR3 nucleotides read TGTGCCAGCAGTGACTCGGTGACTAGCCCAGATACGCAGTATTTT. This gives the protein CASSDSVTSPDTQYF.

V is TRBV28 and J is TRBJ2-7; D is uncertain. V lost 7 bases to trimming and J lost 0 bases, with 13 bases between them. The CDR3 runs 14 residues. The germline V gene has CDR1 MDHEN and CDR2 SYDVKM. This CDR3 is CASTYLPSSYEQYF. CDR3 DNA: TGTGCCAGCACGTATCTACCGAGCTCCTACGAGCAGTACTTC.

The CDR3 spells CASNPQGPYNEQFF. Written as DNA, the CDR3 is TGTGCCAGCAACCCCCAGGGGCCCTACAATGAGCAGTTCTTC. The genes are TRBV9 and TRBJ2-1, with D possibly TRBD1 on 6 matching bases. This CDR3 is 14 amino acids long. The V gene lost 6 bases and the J gene lost 2 bases, with 12 bases spanning the gap. From germline, CDR1 is SGDLS and CDR2 YYNGEE.

Here the CDR3 reads CASSFGEVNTEAFF. The CDR3 DNA sequence: TGTGCCAGCAGCTTCGGGGAGGTGAACACTGAAGCTTTCTTT. The chain couples TRBV7-8 to TRBJ1-1; D gene uncertain. The V end lost 3 bases, the J end lost 0 bases, and 8 bases lay between the germline ends. The CDR3 extends over 14 amino acids. Germline assignment: CDR1 SGHVS and CDR2 FQNEAQ.